This T cell receptor (beta chain) derives from a study of circulating CD8 cells and anti-PD-1 response in melanoma. This clonotype turned up a few times. A much larger clone differs by one base, so this may be a read error. The QIAseq Immune Repertoire TCR panel built the libraries from roughly 15 ng of total RNA. Each CDR3 protein gets one entry after TCRdb re-called the reads with MiXCR. Among under 700 distinct CDR3 sequences listed, around 8.7% were seen once. Live CD3+CD8+TCRalphabeta+ cells were sorted into four subsets by PD-1 and/or TIGIT. The CDR3 is made up of 14 amino acids. Germline V lookup: CDR1 MNHNY, CDR2 SVGAGI (reference sequence). V shed 6 bases, J shed 4 bases, and the junction held 9 bases outside the gene matches.

Sample: CD8+ T cells from PBMCs, taken at baseline or after one month of anti-PD-1 therapy (not recorded which). This clonotype originated in a human donor with melanoma. The V and J genes are TRBV6-6 and TRBJ2-7; 7 bases line up with TRBD1. The DNA for the CDR3 is TGTGCCAGCAGCCGACCGGGACAGATATACGAGCAGTACTTC. It specifies CASSRPGQIYEQYF.